Sequencing of this TCR beta chain was carried out in a study of blood T cell repertoires in COVID-19. As for the study in general: Italy, Spain and the United States were the sources of the convalescent and acute COVID-19 samples. Sources were T cells, B-cell-depleted T cells, or PBMCs; the material itself was cDNA or gDNA.

In the original workflow: Reference gene primer amplification yielded estimated nucleated cell counts. Sequencing was performed with immunoSEQ multiplex PCR; in TCRdb, only in-frame clones are kept and a portion is missing. The V and J calls and clone size come from that table; D and trimming were worked out from the DNA. The table records some 180,000 clones, roughly 77% of them present only once. Enrolled during active infection, Seattle patients were then followed longitudinally. The V and J ends lost 4 bases and 4 bases, in that order; junction bases with no gene match: 4. This CDR3 is built from 13 residues. Germline V gene lookup returns CDR1 SGDLS and CDR2 YYNGEE.

The chain joins TRBV9 to TRBJ1-2; 7 bases align to TRBD1. Sequencing used peripheral blood. The clonotype originates from a woman aged 40 to 50 with COVID-19, enrolled during active disease. This CDR3 is CASSSRDSYGYTF. CDR3 DNA sequence: TGTGCCAGCAGCTCCCGGGACAGCTATGGCTACACCTTC.